This record looks at one T cell receptor (beta chain) sequence and its context. Other DNA sequences in the sample encode the same CDR3. The sample belongs to a study of blood T cell repertoires in COVID-19. Study-level information: PBMCs, B-cell-depleted T cells, or T cells provided the cDNA or gDNA that made up the material.

Seattle participants joined during active infection and were tracked over time. Clones were read by immunoSEQ multiplex PCR, and TCRdb kept only the in-frame ones, dropping some. Altogether fewer than 250,000 clones are present, around four fifths being singletons, with the ten largest covering about 10%. The CDR3 is 13 amino acids. CDR1 is KGHSH and CDR2 is LQKENI in the germline V gene. The ends lost 6 bases at V and 5 bases at J; junction bases unmatched: 6. Sequenced material: peripheral blood. The receptor was derived from a woman over 75 with COVID-19, enrolled during active disease. V gene TRBV18 combines with J gene TRBJ1-2; 7 bases are shared with TRBD1. The CDR3, as DNA: TGTGCCAGCTCGCCGGACAGGAATTATGGCTACACCTTC. As protein: CASSPDRNYGYTF.